A selection of T cell receptor beta chains follows, all from one sample in a study of blood T cells in healthy people across ages. TCRdb used MiXCR to reprocess the 5' RACE reads, holding one entry per CDR3 protein. The sample lists more than 1.4 million distinct CDR3 sequences; around two fifths were seen once. Sequenced sample: blood. Receptor source: a woman aged 18-30 years in good health. Each CDR3 is given with its conserved first and last residue. The D gene is left open where the match is weak. Clone size is stated in some rows and not others, as once, few, many or a class when expanded.

cdr3_length: 12; clone_size: -; j_call: TRBJ1-2; d_call: -; v_call: TRBV28; cdr3_nt: TGTGCCAGCAGGAGACAGAGCCGTGGCTACACCTTC; cdr3_aa: CASRRQSRGYTF
cdr3_length: 16; clone_size: once; j_call: TRBJ2-5; d_call: TRBD2; v_call: TRBV20-1; cdr3_nt: TGCAGTGCTAGAGATCGAACTAGCGGCCTATACAATGAGCAGTACTTC; cdr3_aa: CSARDRTSGLYNEQYF
cdr3_length: 14; clone_size: -; j_call: TRBJ2-1; d_call: TRBD2; v_call: TRBV20-1; cdr3_nt: TGCAGTGCCCCCCCCGAGCGGGATCAACTGGGGCAGTTCTTC; cdr3_aa: CSAPPERDQLGQFF
cdr3_length: 14; clone_size: once; j_call: TRBJ2-7; d_call: -; v_call: TRBV11-1; cdr3_nt: TGTGCCAGCAGCTTATTGTCCTACAACTACGAGCAGTACTTC; cdr3_aa: CASSLLSYNYEQYF
cdr3_length: 10; clone_size: -; j_call: TRBJ1-1; d_call: -; v_call: TRBV2; cdr3_nt: TGTGCCAGCAGGGGGAATGAAGCTTTCTTT; cdr3_aa: CASRGNEAFF
cdr3_length: 13; clone_size: -; j_call: TRBJ2-6; d_call: -; v_call: TRBV10-3; cdr3_nt: TGTGCCATTAAACTGTCTGGGTCCAACGTCCTGACTTTC; cdr3_aa: CAIKLSGSNVLTF
cdr3_length: 12; clone_size: -; j_call: TRBJ1-6; d_call: -; v_call: TRBV20-1; cdr3_nt: TGCAGTACAACAGGACGGTCTCTAACCCTCCACTTT; cdr3_aa: CSTTGRSLTLHF
cdr3_length: 14; clone_size: -; j_call: TRBJ2-5; d_call: -; v_call: TRBV12-3/TRBV12-4; cdr3_nt: TGTGCCAGCAGTTTGGGCGGGCACCAAGAGACCCAGTACTTC; cdr3_aa: CASSLGGHQETQYF
cdr3_length: 12; clone_size: -; j_call: TRBJ1-1; d_call: -; v_call: TRBV6-6; cdr3_nt: TGTGCCAGCAGTTATCCTGACAGTGAAGCTTTCTTT; cdr3_aa: CASSYPDSEAFF
cdr3_length: 14; clone_size: -; j_call: TRBJ1-2; d_call: -; v_call: TRBV7-2; cdr3_nt: TGTGCCAGCAGCTTTTCGGGAGGCAACGGGGGCTACACCTTC; cdr3_aa: CASSFSGGNGGYTF
cdr3_length: 16; clone_size: few; j_call: TRBJ2-1; d_call: TRBD2; v_call: TRBV4-1; cdr3_nt: TGCGCCAGCAGCCAAGAACTAGCGTCCTCCTACAATGAGCAGTTCTTC; cdr3_aa: CASSQELASSYNEQFF
cdr3_length: 15; clone_size: -; j_call: TRBJ2-1; d_call: -; v_call: TRBV9; cdr3_nt: TGTGCCAGCAGCGTAGTCGGTAGTGGGGACAATGAGCAGTTCTTC; cdr3_aa: CASSVVGSGDNEQFF
cdr3_length: 15; clone_size: -; j_call: TRBJ2-3; d_call: -; v_call: TRBV7-9; cdr3_nt: TGTGCCAGCAGCATCATCAGGGAAGGCACAGATACGCAGTATTTT; cdr3_aa: CASSIIREGTDTQYF
cdr3_length: 15; clone_size: -; j_call: TRBJ2-7; d_call: -; v_call: TRBV7-9; cdr3_nt: TGTGCCAGCAGCGCCGGGACGGAGTTAAACTACGAGCAGTACTTC; cdr3_aa: CASSAGTELNYEQYF
cdr3_length: 13; clone_size: few; j_call: TRBJ2-3; d_call: -; v_call: TRBV19; cdr3_nt: TGTGCCAGTAGTATCAACGGCTTGGATACGCAGTATTTT; cdr3_aa: CASSINGLDTQYF
cdr3_length: 13; clone_size: once; j_call: TRBJ2-1; d_call: -; v_call: TRBV27; cdr3_nt: TGTGACAGCACCCCGGCAGGGGTCCATGAGCAGTTCTTC; cdr3_aa: CDSTPAGVHEQFF